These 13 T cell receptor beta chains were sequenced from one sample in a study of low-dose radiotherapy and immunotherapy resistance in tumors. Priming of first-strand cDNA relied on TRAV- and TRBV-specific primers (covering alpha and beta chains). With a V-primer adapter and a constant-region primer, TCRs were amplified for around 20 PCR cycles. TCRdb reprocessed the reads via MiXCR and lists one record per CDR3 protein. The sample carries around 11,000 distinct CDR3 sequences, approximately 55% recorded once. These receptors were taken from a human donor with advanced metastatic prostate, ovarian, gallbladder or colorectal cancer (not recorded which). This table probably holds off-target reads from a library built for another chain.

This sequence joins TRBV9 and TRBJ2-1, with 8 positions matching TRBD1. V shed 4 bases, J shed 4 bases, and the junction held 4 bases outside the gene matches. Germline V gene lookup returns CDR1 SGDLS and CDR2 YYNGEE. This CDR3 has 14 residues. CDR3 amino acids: CASSPRQGYNEQFF. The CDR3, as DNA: TGTGCCAGCAGCCCGCGACAGGGGTACAATGAGCAGTTCTTC.

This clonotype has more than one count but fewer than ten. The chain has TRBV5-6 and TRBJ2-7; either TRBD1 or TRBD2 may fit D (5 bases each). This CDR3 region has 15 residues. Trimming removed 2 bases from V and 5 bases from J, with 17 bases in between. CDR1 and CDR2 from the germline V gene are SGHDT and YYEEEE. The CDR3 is CASSFGWGRTNEQYF. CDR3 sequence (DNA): TGTGCCAGCAGCTTTGGGTGGGGACGTACGAACGAGCAGTACTTC.

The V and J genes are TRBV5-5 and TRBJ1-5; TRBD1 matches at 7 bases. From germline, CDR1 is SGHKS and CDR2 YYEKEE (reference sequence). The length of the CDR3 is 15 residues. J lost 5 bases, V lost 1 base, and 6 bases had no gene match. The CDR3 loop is CASSLHRDRDQPQHF. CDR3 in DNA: TGTGCCAGCAGCTTGCACCGGGACAGAGATCAGCCCCAGCATTTT.

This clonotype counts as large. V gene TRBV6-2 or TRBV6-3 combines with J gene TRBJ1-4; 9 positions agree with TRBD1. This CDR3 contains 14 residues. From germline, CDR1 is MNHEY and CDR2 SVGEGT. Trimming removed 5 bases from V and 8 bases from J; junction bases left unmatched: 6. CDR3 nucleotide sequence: TGTGCCAGCAGTGAAGGACAGGGGAACGAAAAACTGTTTTTT. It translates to CASSEGQGNEKLFF.

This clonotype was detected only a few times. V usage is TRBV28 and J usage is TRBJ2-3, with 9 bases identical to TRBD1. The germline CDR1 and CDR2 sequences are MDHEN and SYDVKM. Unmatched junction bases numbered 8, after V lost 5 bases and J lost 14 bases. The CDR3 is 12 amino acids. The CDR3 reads CASSPPGQGTYF. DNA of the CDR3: TGTGCCAGCAGTCCGCCGGGACAGGGCACGTATTTT.

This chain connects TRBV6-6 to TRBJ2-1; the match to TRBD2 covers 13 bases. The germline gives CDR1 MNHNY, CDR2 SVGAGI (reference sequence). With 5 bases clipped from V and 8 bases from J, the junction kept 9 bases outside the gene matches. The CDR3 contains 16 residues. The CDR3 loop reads CASSRTGTSGTHEQFF. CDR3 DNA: TGTGCCAGCAGTCGTACAGGGACTAGCGGGACTCATGAGCAGTTCTTC.

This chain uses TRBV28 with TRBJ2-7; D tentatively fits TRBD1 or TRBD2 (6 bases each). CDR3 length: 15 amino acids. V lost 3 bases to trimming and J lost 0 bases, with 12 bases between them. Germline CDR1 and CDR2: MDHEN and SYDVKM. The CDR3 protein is CASSLGGPSSYEQYF. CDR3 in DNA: TGTGCCAGCAGTTTGGGGGGCCCTAGCTCCTACGAGCAGTACTTC.

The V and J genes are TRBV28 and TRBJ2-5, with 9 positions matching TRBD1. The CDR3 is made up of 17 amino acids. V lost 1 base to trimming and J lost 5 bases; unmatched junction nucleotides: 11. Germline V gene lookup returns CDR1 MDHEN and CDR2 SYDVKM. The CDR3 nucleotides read TGTGCCAGCAGTTTATTTTGGGACAGGGAGTCGGAGGAGACCCAGTACTTC. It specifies CASSLFWDRESEETQYF.

The CDR3 DNA sequence: TGCAGTGCTAATCAGGGTAGTGCTCAGCCCCAGCATTTT. It is translated as CSANQGSAQPQHF. The rearrangement links TRBV20-1 to TRBJ1-5; perhaps TRBD1 as D (5 bases). Germline-derived CDR1 and CDR2 are DFQATT and SNEGSKA (reference sequence). Trimming pared 4 bases from V and 6 bases from J, leaving 13 bases between. The CDR3 runs to 13 residues.

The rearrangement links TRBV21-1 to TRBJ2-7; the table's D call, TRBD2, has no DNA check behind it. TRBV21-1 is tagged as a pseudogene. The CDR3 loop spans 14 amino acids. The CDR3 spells CASSKEGQPYEQYF. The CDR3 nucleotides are TGTGCCAGCAGCAAAGAAGGGCAGCCCTACGAGCAGTACTTC.

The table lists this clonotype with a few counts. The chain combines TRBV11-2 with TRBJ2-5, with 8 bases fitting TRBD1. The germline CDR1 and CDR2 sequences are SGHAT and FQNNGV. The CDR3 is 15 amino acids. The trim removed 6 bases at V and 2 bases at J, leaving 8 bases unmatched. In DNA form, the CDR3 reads TGTGCCAGCAGGCATCCCTGGACAGGGCAAGAGACCCAGTACTTC. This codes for CASRHPWTGQETQYF.

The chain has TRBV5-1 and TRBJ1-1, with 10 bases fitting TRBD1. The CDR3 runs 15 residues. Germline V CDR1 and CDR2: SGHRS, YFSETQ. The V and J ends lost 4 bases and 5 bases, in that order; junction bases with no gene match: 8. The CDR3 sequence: CASSTRTGGRTEAFF. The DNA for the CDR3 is TGCGCCAGCAGCACCCGGACAGGGGGTCGGACTGAAGCTTTCTTT.

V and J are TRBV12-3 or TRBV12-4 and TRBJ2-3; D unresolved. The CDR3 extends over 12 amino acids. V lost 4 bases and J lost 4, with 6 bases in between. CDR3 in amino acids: CASSSRPDTQYF. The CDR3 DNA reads TGTGCCAGCAGTTCCCGTCCAGATACGCAGTATTTT.